This T cell receptor beta chain stems from a study of human T cells and chemical hapten exposure. At the level of the study: Patients got weekly scalp diphenylcyclopropenone doses over the approximately 24-week study. There were per-sample TCR yield variations, arising mainly from small pooled library volume differences.

TCRdb used MiXCR to reprocess the RACE reads, holding one entry per CDR3 protein. The sample gives about 120,000 distinct CDR3 sequences, roughly an eighth of which show up once; about 0.85% is in the top ten. V dropped 4 bases and J dropped 5; count of bases not matched to a gene: 12. The CDR3 is made up of 17 amino acids. Germline V lookup: CDR1 SGHRS, CDR2 YFSETQ. Turning to this clonotype: The antigen is unknown.

Study-level points and caveats: Significantly more large CDR3 similarity clusters arose among expanded TCRs than among controls.

Time point: patch test 1, 2 weeks after DPC sensitization. Treatment in this sample: therapeutic diphenylcyclopropenone sensitization with weekly scalp DPC. The starting material, unfractionated whole blood, was used for total RNA extraction. The TCR originated in a young man with alopecia areata. Some clones in this sample may be carry-over from other donors' samples. The chain is built from TRBV5-1 and TRBJ2-5; 12 bases agree with TRBD2. The sequences come from whole blood, collected in connection with sensitization to the hapten diphenylcyclopropenone (DPC). CDR3 DNA: TGCGCCAGCAGCCCCGGGACTAGCGGGCATGCACGGGAGACCCAGTACTTC. Protein product: CASSPGTSGHARETQYF.